Listed below are T cell receptor beta chains from one sample, sequenced in a study of regulatory T cells in long-lasting Graves disease. TCRdb reanalysed the multiplex PCR reads using MiXCR and keeps one entry per CDR3 protein. Of roughly 500,000 distinct CDR3 sequences listed, approximately 23% are singletons. This material consisted of peripheral blood mononuclear cells (PBMCs), taken when the disease was refractory, from a patient treated with antithyroid drugs. These receptors were taken from a female donor with Graves disease. The CDR3 runs from the conserved cysteine through the conserved F or W. Each record gives: V gene, J gene, CDR3 protein.

v_call: TRBV6-2/TRBV6-3
j_call: TRBJ2-7
cdr3_aa: CASRPGLFRQYF

v_call: TRBV19
j_call: TRBJ1-5
cdr3_aa: CASSIGTPNQPQHF

v_call: TRBV2
j_call: TRBJ2-4
cdr3_aa: CASGEGPQQYF

v_call: TRBV29-1
j_call: TRBJ2-7
cdr3_aa: CSVSPGQPYEQYF

v_call: TRBV28
j_call: TRBJ1-5
cdr3_aa: CASRTDRTYQPQHF

v_call: TRBV2
j_call: TRBJ2-3
cdr3_aa: CASSEVLSGTHTQYF

v_call: TRBV28
j_call: TRBJ2-5
cdr3_aa: CASSLVGGLETQYF

v_call: TRBV28
j_call: TRBJ2-7
cdr3_aa: CTSSFSGGSYEQYF

v_call: TRBV7-8
j_call: TRBJ1-1
cdr3_aa: CASSLGTMNTEAFF

v_call: TRBV29-1
j_call: TRBJ1-3
cdr3_aa: CSALGQSSGNTIYF

v_call: TRBV7-2
j_call: TRBJ2-3
cdr3_aa: CASSLAMSPDTQYF

v_call: TRBV28
j_call: TRBJ2-1
cdr3_aa: CASSFSWASSYNEQFF

v_call: TRBV15
j_call: TRBJ1-6
cdr3_aa: CATSRDEDSPLHF

v_call: TRBV6-1
j_call: TRBJ2-5
cdr3_aa: CASSELSGRQGETQYF

v_call: TRBV20-1
j_call: TRBJ2-7
cdr3_aa: CSARDGTGGKYEQYF